This T cell receptor (beta chain) was sequenced during a study of blood T cells in healthy people across ages. Sample-barcoded 5' priming and a J-beta primer mix drove a second PCR of 7 to 11 cycles. Via MiXCR, TCRdb re-called the 5' RACE reads, giving one row per CDR3 protein. This repertoire shows hundreds of thousands of distinct CDR3 sequences, roughly 47% found once; its top ten account for 20% to 25%. Trimming shortened V by 0 bases and J by 4 bases, and 8 bases separated the two germline ends. The CDR3 extends over 14 amino acids. CDR1 is SGHRS and CDR2 is YFSETQ in the germline V gene. This clonotype has just a few counts.

The chain employs TRBV5-1 and TRBJ2-1; tentatively, D is TRBD2 (5 bases). The receptor was isolated from a woman between 55 and 75 years old in good health. The sample consisted of blood. CDR3 sequence reads: CASSLGERYNEQFF. The CDR3 coding sequence is TGCGCCAGCAGCTTGGGGGAGCGATACAATGAGCAGTTCTTC.